This T cell receptor (beta chain) stems from a study of T cell responses to AZD1222 COVID-19 vaccine. TCRdb's table, derived via immunoSEQ multiplex PCR, lists solely in-frame clones and lacks some. The sample records tens of thousands of clones, 80% to 90% being singletons. Analysis merged second doses at about 4 or about 12 weeks. Trimming shortened V by 6 bases and J by 0 bases, and 7 bases separated the two germline ends. CDR3 length equals 13 residues. Germline V gene sequence: CDR1 KGHSH, CDR2 LQKENI. Study-wide results and limits: Clonal diversity was possibly underestimated, and white British individuals and females predominated among donors. Repertoires were collected only later (after the peak T cell response had occurred). Among spike-specific TCRs, nearly half reportedly target unmutated variant regions.

A note on this clone: Its specificity is not known.

The receptor comes from an adult who received the AZD1222 COVID-19 vaccine. Sequencing was performed on peripheral blood, taken 28 days after the second AZD1222 dose. The rearrangement links TRBV18 to TRBJ2-3; D is undetermined. DNA of the CDR3: TGTGCCAGCTCGTCGACGAGCACAGATACGCAGTATTTT. This gives the protein CASSSTSTDTQYF.